This passage covers 25 T cell receptor beta chains from one sample sequenced in a study of human T cells and chemical hapten exposure. The time point denotes: pre-sensitization, week 0. Treatment of the sample: therapeutic diphenylcyclopropenone sensitization with weekly scalp DPC. Each CDR3 protein is one row after TCRdb ran MiXCR on the RACE reads. The data hold around 300,000 distinct CDR3 sequences, with about 5% observed a single time. Sample: whole blood, taken in connection with sensitization to the hapten diphenylcyclopropenone (DPC). The receptors come from a woman younger than 30 with alopecia areata. Some clones in this sample may be carry-over from other donors' samples.

There are many counts of this clonotype. The J gene is TRBJ2-7, the V gene TRBV10-3, with 7 nucleotides matching TRBD2. Germline-derived CDR1 and CDR2 are ENHRY and SYGVKD. V was pared by 2 bases and J by 6 bases, with 7 bases of the junction left unmatched. The CDR3 consists of 14 residues. In DNA, the CDR3 is TGTGCCATCAGTGAGAGCCGGGGGGTAGGCGAGCAGTACTTC. This gives the protein CAISESRGVGEQYF.

This clonotype was found many times. This sequence joins TRBV7-6 and TRBJ2-7; no reliable D call. CDR3 length: 12 residues. The germline V and J ends were trimmed by 5 bases and 7 bases, with 12 bases remaining between them. Germline assignment: CDR1 SGHVS and CDR2 FNYEAQ. The CDR3: CASSHASGEQYF. The CDR3 region has the DNA TGTGCCAGCAGCCACGCTTCAGGAGAGCAGTACTTC. Drawing the rest from reference TRBV7-6 and TRBJ2-7, the complete variable domain is GAGVSQSPRYKVTKRGQDVALRCDPISGHVSLYWYRQALGQGPEFLTYFNYEAQQDKSGLPNDRFSAERPEGSISTLTIQRTEQRDSAMYRCASSHASGEQYFGPGTRLTVT.

Many counts were recorded for this clonotype. This chain links TRBV20-1 with TRBJ1-1; 8 nucleotides align to TRBD1. CDR3 size: 13 residues. Losses at the gene ends were 4 bases for V and 1 base for J; bases not matched to a gene: 2. CDR1 and CDR2 from the germline V gene are DFQATT and SNEGSKA (reference sequence). CDR3 sequence reads: CSAKDRANTEAFF. The CDR3 region has the DNA TGCAGTGCTAAGGACAGGGCGAACACTGAAGCTTTCTTT.

This clonotype was detected many times. The chain's CDR3 is CASSAGVPERQPQHF. The CDR3 DNA sequence: TGTGCCAGCAGTGCCGGGGTCCCCGAGAGGCAGCCCCAGCATTTT. The chain combines TRBV12-3 or TRBV12-4 with TRBJ1-5, with no clear D. Trimming removed 5 bases from V and 7 bases from J, with 18 bases in between. The CDR3 is 15 amino acids.

This clonotype was seen only a few times. This chain joins TRBV10-3 and TRBJ2-5; D is possibly TRBD1 or TRBD2 (5 bases each). The CDR3 consists of 13 residues. V shed 11 bases and J shed 5 bases, with 18 bases lying between them. Germline loops: CDR1 ENHRY, CDR2 SYGVKD. In DNA, the CDR3 is TGTGCCTCACGGGACGTTGGGGCGGAGACCCAGTACTTC. Amino acids: CASRDVGAETQYF.

This clonotype was recorded at least ten times. The CDR3 DNA sequence: TGCAGCGTTGAAGGGCAGATTTACACTGAAGCTTTCTTT. It encodes CSVEGQIYTEAFF. The chain uses TRBV29-1 and TRBJ1-1; no firm D call. Germline V gives CDR1 SQVTM, CDR2 ANQGSEA. The V end was cut by 1 base, the J end by 3 bases, with 9 bases between. There are 13 residues in the CDR3. Full variable domain (remainder filled in from reference TRBV29-1 and TRBJ1-1): SAVISQKPSRDICQRGTSLTIQCQVDSQVTMMFWYRQQPGQSLTLIATANQGSEATYESGFVIDKFPISRPNLTFSTLTVSNMSPEDSSIYLCSVEGQIYTEAFFGQGTRLTVV.

The sample holds a few counts of this clonotype. The V gene is TRBV10-3, the J gene TRBJ1-1, with TRBD1 identical over 9 bases. The CDR3 length is 15 residues. The V segment lost 4 bases and the J segment 5 bases; nucleotides outside the gene matches: 8. Germline CDR1 ENHRY, CDR2 SYGVKD. The CDR3 nucleotides read TGTGCCATCAGTGTGTGGACAGGGGTAGGAACTGAAGCTTTCTTT. It encodes CAISVWTGVGTEAFF.

In its sample, this clonotype was seen a few times. The chain recombines TRBV29-1 with TRBJ1-1; no reliable D call. V was cut by 4 bases and J by 8 bases, with 8 bases left in between. The V gene's germline CDR1 is SQVTM and CDR2 ANQGSEA. The CDR3 totals 10 residues. The CDR3, as DNA: TGCAGCGTTGTGATGGGGGAAGCTTTCTTT. This codes for CSVVMGEAFF. The whole variable domain, remainder taken from reference TRBV29-1 and TRBJ1-1, is SAVISQKPSRDICQRGTSLTIQCQVDSQVTMMFWYRQQPGQSLTLIATANQGSEATYESGFVIDKFPISRPNLTFSTLTVSNMSPEDSSIYLCSVVMGEAFFGQGTRLTVV.

This clonotype was counted a few times. The chain couples TRBV25-1 to TRBJ2-3, with 11 bases lining up with TRBD1. Germline V gene data show CDR1 as MGHDK and CDR2 as SYGVNS. The CDR3 covers 16 residues. V lost 0 bases, J lost 4 bases, and 3 bases stayed unmatched. The CDR3 here is CASSEYGGQGADTQYF. The CDR3 nucleotides read TGTGCCAGCAGTGAATATGGGGGACAGGGGGCAGATACGCAGTATTTT. Variable domain in full (rest from reference TRBV25-1 and TRBJ2-3): EADIYQTPRYLVIGTGKKITLECSQTMGHDKMYWYQQDPGMELHLIHYSYGVNSTEKGDLSSESTVSRIRTEHFPLTLESARPSHTSQYLCASSEYGGQGADTQYFGPGTRLTVL.

The chain combines TRBV7-9 with TRBJ2-3; 9 bases line up with TRBD2. V lost 8 bases to trimming and J lost 2 bases; unmatched junction nucleotides: 5. The CDR3 has 14 amino acids. Germline CDR1 SEHNR, CDR2 FQNEAQ (reference sequence). For the CDR3, the DNA is TGTGCCAGCTCGGGCGGGGGGGTCACAGATACGCAGTATTTT. Its translation: CASSGGGVTDTQYF.

This clonotype was counted many times. V is TRBV5-1 and J is TRBJ2-5, with 7 bases aligning to TRBD1. Germline CDR1 and CDR2: SGHRS and YFSETQ. This CDR3 region has 12 residues. Losses at the gene ends were 7 bases for V and 3 bases for J; bases not matched to a gene: 3. Here the CDR3 DNA reads TGCGCCAGCGGGACAGAGAAAGAGACCCAGTACTTC. Protein product: CASGTEKETQYF. The full variable domain, with the rest looked up from reference TRBV5-1 and TRBJ2-5, is KAGVTQTPRYLIKTRGQQVTLSCSPISGHRSVSWYQQTPGQGLQFLFEYFSETQRNKGNFPGRFSGRQFSNSRSEMNVSTLELGDSALYLCASGTEKETQYFGPGTRLLVL.

The V call is TRBV5-5, the J call TRBJ2-1, with TRBD2 matching 10 bases. Germline V gives CDR1 SGHKS, CDR2 YYEKEE (reference sequence). V was clipped by 4 bases and J by 4 bases; unmatched bases: 5. The CDR3 sequence is 15 residues long. This CDR3 reads CASSRYSGGYNEQFF. DNA of the CDR3: TGTGCCAGCAGCCGGTATAGCGGGGGGTACAATGAGCAGTTCTTC. Combining the CDR3 with reference TRBV5-5 and TRBJ2-1 gives the whole variable domain DAGVTQSPTHLIKTRGQQVTLRCSPISGHKSVSWYQQVLGQGPQFIFQYYEKEERGRGNFPDRFSARQFPNYSSELNVNALLLGDSALYLCASSRYSGGYNEQFFGPGTRLTVL.

This sequence joins TRBV7-8 and TRBJ1-4, with D unclear. Germline loops: CDR1 SGHVS, CDR2 FQNEAQ. The CDR3 spans 14 residues. V was shortened by 1 base and J by 8 bases, with 11 bases between the two germline ends. CDR3 sequence reads: CASSLDVSWEKLFF. DNA for the CDR3: TGTGCCAGCAGCTTAGATGTATCGTGGGAAAAACTGTTTTTT.

This clonotype has at least ten counts. The J gene is TRBJ1-5, the V gene TRBV7-3; D uncertain. CDR1 SGHTA and CDR2 FQGTGA come from the germline V gene. The ends were cut back, 1 base at V and 0 bases at J, with 7 bases in the middle. There are 15 residues in the CDR3. The CDR3 DNA sequence: TGTGCCAGCAGCTTAATAACAGTTAGCAATCAGCCCCAGCATTTT. Protein: CASSLITVSNQPQHF.

This clonotype was observed a few times. The gene calls are TRBV11-2 and TRBJ2-1; D is perhaps TRBD1 (7 bases). The CDR3 totals 13 residues. Germline V gene lookup returns CDR1 SGHAT and CDR2 FQNNGV. The V and J ends lost 6 bases and 12 bases respectively, with 18 bases between them. The DNA of the CDR3 is TGTGCCAGCAGTCGAGCAGGGGGGTATGGGCAGTTCTTC. It yields the protein CASSRAGGYGQFF.

The chain uses TRBV4-3 and TRBJ2-7; D may match TRBD1 or TRBD2 (5 bases each). The CDR3 contains 17 residues. V was pared by 0 bases and J by 0 bases, with 15 bases between. Germline V gene lookup returns CDR1 LGHNA and CDR2 YSLEER. Here the CDR3 reads CASSQERSWDGSYEQYF. DNA for the CDR3: TGCGCCAGCAGCCAAGAGAGAAGTTGGGACGGCTCCTACGAGCAGTACTTC.

This clonotype has a handful of counts. The gene calls are TRBV3-1 and TRBJ2-7; 9 nucleotides agree with TRBD2. J lost 4 bases, V lost 4 bases, and 8 bases had no gene match. The germline CDR1 and CDR2 sequences are LGHDT and YNNKEL (reference sequence). The CDR3 loop spans 15 amino acids. CDR3 residues: CASSRGGGALYEQYF. The CDR3 DNA is TGTGCCAGCAGCCGTGGCGGGGGGGCCTTGTACGAGCAGTACTTC.

The rearrangement uses TRBV3-1 and TRBJ2-1; possible D gene TRBD2, 5 bases. CDR1 and CDR2 (germline): LGHDT, YNNKEL (reference sequence). The V end was cut by 0 bases, the J end by 8 bases, with 11 bases between. CDR3 size: 14 residues. This chain's CDR3 is CASSQDLNGDEQFF. For the CDR3, the DNA is TGTGCCAGCAGCCAAGATCTTAACGGGGATGAGCAGTTCTTC.

This clonotype has a count of ten or more. This chain connects TRBV5-1 to TRBJ1-1; 7 bases map to TRBD1. Trimming took 1 base from V and 0 from J; bases not matched to a gene: 9. Germline loops: CDR1 SGHRS, CDR2 YFSETQ. The CDR3 loop spans 17 amino acids. CDR3 coding DNA: TGCGCCAGCAGCTTGAAAGGGACAGCCTACATGAACACTGAAGCTTTCTTT. Amino acids: CASSLKGTAYMNTEAFF.

This clonotype was seen ten or more times. The gene calls are TRBV7-9 and TRBJ1-1; D gene ambiguous. Trimming removed 5 bases from V and 1 base from J, with 5 bases in between. The CDR3 runs to 12 residues. The V gene's germline CDR1 is SEHNR and CDR2 FQNEAQ (reference sequence). CDR3 in DNA: TGTGCCAGCAGCCAGACGAACACTGAAGCTTTCTTT. This codes for CASSQTNTEAFF.

This clonotype was seen only a few times. The chain employs TRBV4-3 and TRBJ2-3, with 9 bases fitting TRBD2. The germline V gene encodes CDR1 LGHNA and CDR2 YSLEER. The trim removed 1 base at V and 6 bases at J, leaving 20 bases unmatched. The CDR3 runs 20 residues. CDR3 nucleotide sequence: TGCGCCAGCAGCCAAGTCTCGGCGGGAGGATTAGCGGGGGCCTGGGATACGCAGTATTTT. It is translated as CASSQVSAGGLAGAWDTQYF.

This clonotype was seen a handful of times. The chain carries TRBV3-1 and TRBJ1-5; TRBD1 agrees at 8 bases. This CDR3 is built from 14 residues. In germline, CDR1 is LGHDT, CDR2 YNNKEL (reference sequence). J lost 4 bases, V lost 3 bases, and 2 bases had no gene match. The CDR3 spells CASSQYRGNQPQHF. DNA of the CDR3: TGTGCCAGCAGCCAGTACAGGGGGAATCAGCCCCAGCATTTT. Combining the CDR3 with reference TRBV3-1 and TRBJ1-5 gives the whole variable domain DTAVSQTPKYLVTQMGNDKSIKCEQNLGHDTMYWYKQDSKKFLKIMFSYNNKELIINETVPNRFSPKSPDKAHLNLHINSLELGDSAVYFCASSQYRGNQPQHFGDGTRLSIL.

This clonotype has ten or more counts. The chain has TRBV10-3 and TRBJ2-3; perhaps TRBD1 as D (5 bases). This CDR3 comprises 12 residues. Trimming pared 6 bases from V and 3 bases from J, leaving 7 bases between. Germline V gene data show CDR1 as ENHRY and CDR2 as SYGVKD. The CDR3 nucleotides are TGTGCCATCAGGGACACAACAGATACGCAGTATTTT. Amino acid sequence: CAIRDTTDTQYF.

The table lists this clonotype with many counts. This sequence joins TRBV6-2 or TRBV6-3 and TRBJ2-3, with D possibly matching TRBD1 (6 bases). The CDR3 is 16 residues long. Trimming took off 1 base at V and 4 bases at J, with 15 bases between the two ends. Germline-derived CDR1 and CDR2 are MNHEY and SVGEGT. The CDR3 loop reads CASSYWGRGMPDTQYF. The DNA of the CDR3 is TGTGCCAGCAGTTACTGGGGGCGTGGAATGCCAGATACGCAGTATTTT.

Comments on this clonotype: This sequence may be a read error, since a much larger clone differs from it by one base. J is TRBJ2-1 and V is TRBV28; tentatively, D is TRBD1 (5 bases). Per the germline V gene, CDR1 is MDHEN and CDR2 is SYDVKM. The CDR3 extends over 13 amino acids. The CDR3 loop is CARSSTVLNEQFF. CDR3 sequence (DNA): TGTGCCAGAAGTTCGACAGTCCTCAATGAGCAGTTCTTC.